This TCR beta chain was recovered during a study of OX40 agonist ivuxolimab in advanced cancers. General notes on the study: Ivuxolimab was a fully human IgG2 agonistic monoclonal antibody targeting the costimulatory receptor OX40 (CD134). Partial responses occurred in three dose-escalation patients: two with cutaneous melanoma and one with hepatocellular carcinoma. Peripheral TCRbeta sequencing aimed to test whether ivuxolimab altered TCR sequence diversity and caused clonal T-cell expansion. The monotherapy dose-escalation portion (N of about 47 patients) of the phase I ivuxolimab trial is reported in the paper. Prior anti-PD-1, anti-PD-L1 or anti-CTLA-4 therapy was permitted, and approximately 42% of dose-escalation patients had received checkpoint inhibitors. Intravenous ivuxolimab was administered to patients every 2 weeks at six dose levels: 0.01, 0.1, 0.3, 1.5, 3 and 10 mg/kg. Among the roughly 50 dose-escalation patients, about 19 had hepatocellular carcinoma, 15 or so melanoma, 9 renal cell carcinoma and 9 head and neck cancer. The dose-escalation cohort was roughly 87% male with a mean age of approximately 59 years, ranging from roughly 20 to 85.

The germline V gene (reference sequence) sets CDR1 to LNHDA and CDR2 to SQIVND. The CDR3 spans 12 residues, from the cysteine through the phenylalanine. Only CDR3 DNA is held: 36 bases, read in frame from base 1. V loses 6 bases, J loses 4 bases, and the germline ends lie 7 bases apart. Genomic DNA was extracted from sorted cells for sequencing of the TCRbeta CDR3 region. The immunoSEQ Assay was used to sequence the TCRbeta CDR3 regions. The table comes from immuneACCESS by way of TCRdb, which keeps in-frame sequences with V and J called. Part of the clones is missing from these tables; in studies checked, under half for an unresolved V gene and the rest for unknown reasons. In all, the sample holds fewer than 70,000 clones, and 70% to 90% of those were seen once. The ten largest clones take up approximately 0.78% of the sample. Patients with a history of autoimmune disease or receiving systemic immunosuppression were excluded from the trial. Peripheral blood for TCR sequencing was collected from all dose cohorts at baseline, on cycle 4 day 1, and on cycle 7 day 1. The samples were drawn from a first-in-human, open-label, multicenter phase I dose-escalation trial of ivuxolimab. Adults with locally advanced or metastatic head and neck squamous cell, hepatocellular, melanoma or renal cell carcinoma were enrolled in the trial. Before TCR sequencing, CD4+ T cells and CD8+ T cells from peripheral blood were sorted into separate populations.

General findings and caveats noted by the study authors: Partial responders in the 0.1-3.0 mg/kg groups had among the lowest normalized peripheral clonal expansion, especially among CD8+ T cells. Low levels of normalized T-cell clonal expansion were also shown by some nonresponding patients. After ivuxolimab, more expanded clones were found on average in CD8+ T cells than in CD4+ T cells. Clonal expansion of both CD4+ and CD8+ blood T cells was observed from baseline to week 6 at doses 0.1 to 3.0 mg/kg. Which antigens the clonally expanded peripheral T cells were specific for was not determined.

This clone is medium-sized (0.01 to 0.1%) in its sample. No antigen is known for it. No base quality information exists; no much larger clone differs at one position. The TCR was taken from an adult with an advanced solid tumor such as melanoma, head and neck, liver or kidney cancer. The sample was CD4+ or CD8+ T cells sorted from blood, taken in a trial of the OX40 agonist ivuxolimab. The V gene is TRBV19 and the J gene is TRBJ1-5, with the D segment identity uncertain. The CDR3: CASRVGNQPQHF. The nucleotides read TGTGCCAGTAGGGTGGGGAATCAGCCCCAGCATTTT.